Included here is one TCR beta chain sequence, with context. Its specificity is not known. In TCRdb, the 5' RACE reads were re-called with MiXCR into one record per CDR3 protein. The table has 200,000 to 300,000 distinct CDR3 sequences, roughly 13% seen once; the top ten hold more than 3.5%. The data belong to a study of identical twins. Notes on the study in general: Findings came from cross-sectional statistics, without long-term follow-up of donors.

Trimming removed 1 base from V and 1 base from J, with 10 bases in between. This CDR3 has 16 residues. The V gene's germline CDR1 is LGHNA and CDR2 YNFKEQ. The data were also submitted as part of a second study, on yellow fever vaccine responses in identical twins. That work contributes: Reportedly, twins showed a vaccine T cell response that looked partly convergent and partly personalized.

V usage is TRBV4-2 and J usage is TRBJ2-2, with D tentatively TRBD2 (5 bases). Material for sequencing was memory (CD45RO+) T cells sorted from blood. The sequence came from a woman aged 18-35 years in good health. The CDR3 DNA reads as TGTGCCAGCAGCCAAGGAGGGTCCGGGAACACCGGGGAGCTGTTTTTT. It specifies CASSQGGSGNTGELFF.